A single sample gave rise to the 16 T cell receptor beta chains below, sequenced in a study of regulatory T cells in long-lasting Graves disease. Time point defined: newly diagnosed GD, antithyroid drugs for less than 3 months. PBMC-extracted RNA yielded the TCR library. Both iRepertoire HTBI primers and Arm-PCR of CDR3 regions were used to build the TCR beta libraries. TCRdb used MiXCR to reprocess the multiplex PCR reads, holding one entry per CDR3 protein. The sample includes 350,000 to 550,000 distinct CDR3 sequences, 16% seen only once; the top ten take around 23%. These data also formed part of another study, on T cells in Graves' hyperthyroidism and ophthalmopathy.

Here the sequenced sample was peripheral blood mononuclear cells (PBMCs), taken at new diagnosis, from a patient treated with antithyroid drugs. The source is a young woman with Graves disease.

The chain couples TRBV20-1 to TRBJ1-6, with 10 nucleotides matching TRBD1. This CDR3 spans 16 amino acids. J lost 3 bases, V lost 2 bases, and 4 bases had no gene match. Germline CDR1 and CDR2: DFQATT and SNEGSKA (reference sequence). The CDR3 sequence is CSARPGQGFYNSPLHF. In nucleotides, the CDR3 is TGCAGTGCTAGACCGGGACAGGGGTTCTATAATTCACCCCTCCACTTT.

As concerns this clonotype: With a much larger clone just one base away, this may be a read error. J is TRBJ2-3 and V is TRBV24-1; 10 bases match TRBD2. The germline V gene has CDR1 KGHDR and CDR2 SFDVKD. The CDR3 is made up of 17 amino acids. The CDR3 DNA sequence: TGTGCCACCAGTGACCCATCCGGGACTAGCGCCACATATACGCAGTATTTT. It yields the protein CATSDPSGTSATYTQYF.

About this clonotype: A read error may explain this, as a much larger clone is one base away. This chain connects TRBV7-2 to TRBJ2-3; perhaps TRBD1 as D (6 bases). Germline CDR1 is SGHTA and CDR2 is FQGNSA. This CDR3 spans 13 amino acids. The V gene lost 5 bases and the J gene lost 5 bases, with 11 bases spanning the gap. The CDR3 is CASSPGRGDTQYF. CDR3 DNA: TGTGCCAGCAGCCCGGGCAGGGGAGATACGCAGTATTTT.

In its sample, this clonotype was seen many times. The chain has TRBV7-9 and TRBJ2-1; TRBD2 matches 9 bases. V was pared by 4 bases and J by 6 bases, with 10 bases of the junction left unmatched. Germline CDR1 is SEHNR and CDR2 is FQNEAQ (reference sequence). The CDR3 sequence is 16 residues long. CDR3 sequence (DNA): TGTGCCAGCAGCTACCCGGGACTAGCAGGTCGCAATGAGCAGTTCTTC. Translating it yields CASSYPGLAGRNEQFF. The variable domain in full, with the rest retrieved from reference TRBV7-9 and TRBJ2-1, is DTGVSQNPRHKITKRGQNVTFRCDPISEHNRLYWYRQTLGQGPEFLTYFQNEAQLEKSRLLSDRFSAERPKGSFSTLEIQRTEQGDSAMYLCASSYPGLAGRNEQFFGPGTRLTVL.

In this sample, this clonotype turned up a few times. The rearrangement joins TRBV20-1 to TRBJ1-1; D remains ambiguous. The CDR3 contains 13 residues. Trimming took off 2 bases at V and 2 bases at J, with 9 bases between the two ends. CDR1 and CDR2 (germline): DFQATT, SNEGSKA (reference sequence). The CDR3 is CSARQDPNTEAFF. The DNA of the CDR3 is TGCAGTGCTAGACAGGACCCTAACACTGAAGCTTTCTTT.

The sample holds one count of this clonotype. The rearrangement joins TRBV3-1 to TRBJ2-7; maybe TRBD2 (7 bases). Germline lookup yields CDR1 LGHDT and CDR2 YNNKEL (reference sequence). The length of the CDR3 is 16 residues. Trimming removed 3 bases at V and 3 bases at J, with 18 bases between. As DNA, the CDR3 is TGTGCCAGCAGCCATGGGGGGGCAGGTTCCTACTACGAGCAGTACTTC. Translated, it gives CASSHGGAGSYYEQYF.

The chain is built from TRBV20-1 and TRBJ1-4; D is possibly TRBD1 (6 bases). CDR3 size: 17 residues. CDR1 and CDR2 from the germline V gene are DFQATT and SNEGSKA (reference sequence). Trimming left V 6 bases short and J 3 bases short, with 23 bases between. The CDR3 DNA reads as TGCAGTGCCAGCTCCCGGGACACGCAGGGCGCTAATGAAAAACTGTTTTTT. It specifies CSASSRDTQGANEKLFF.

V is TRBV5-4 and J is TRBJ1-2, with D possibly being TRBD1 (5 bases). CDR1 SGHNT and CDR2 YYREEE come from the germline V gene (reference sequence). This CDR3 contains 15 residues. V shed 0 bases and J shed 6 bases, with 15 bases lying between them. The CDR3 DNA sequence: TGTGCCAGCAGCTTGGGCCTTGAGGGGAGAGATGGCTACACCTTC. This translates into CASSLGLEGRDGYTF.

This clonotype was recorded many times. The gene calls are TRBV28 and TRBJ1-5; D gene unclear. This CDR3 comprises 12 residues. Trimming left V 6 bases short and J 6 bases short, with 9 bases between. Germline assignment: CDR1 MDHEN and CDR2 SYDVKM. The chain's CDR3 is CASSPVVQPQHF. The DNA for the CDR3 is TGTGCCAGCAGCCCGGTGGTTCAGCCCCAGCATTTT.

In this sample, this clonotype turned up many times. This chain links TRBV18 with TRBJ1-1, with D possibly TRBD1 on 5 matching bases. The CDR3 runs to 15 residues. Germline V lookup: CDR1 KGHSH, CDR2 LQKENI. V lost 2 bases, J lost 5 bases, and 15 bases lay in between. CDR3 amino acids: CASSPAGAARTEAFF. The CDR3 DNA reads TGTGCCAGCTCACCAGCTGGGGCAGCTCGAACTGAAGCTTTCTTT. The variable domain in full, with the rest retrieved from reference TRBV18 and TRBJ1-1, is NAGVMQNPRHLVRRRGQEARLRCSPMKGHSHVYWYRQLPEEGLKFMVYLQKENIIDESGMPKERFSAEFPKEGPSILRIQQVVRGDSAAYFCASSPAGAARTEAFFGQGTRLTVV.

Regarding this clonotype: No conserved phenylalanine or tryptophan ends this CDR3, so it is likely a read error. The chain is built from TRBV5-6 and TRBJ1-2, with 11 bases identical to TRBD1. V shed 4 bases, J shed 6 bases, and the junction held 8 bases outside the gene matches. In germline, CDR1 is SGHDT, CDR2 YYEEEE. This CDR3 contains 15 residues. The CDR3 sequence is CASSRWTGGRDGYTS. The CDR3 nucleotides are TGTGCCAGCAGCCGATGGACAGGGGGCAGGGATGGCTACACCTCC.

In this sample, this clonotype turned up many times. This chain links TRBV9 with TRBJ2-3; possible D gene TRBD1, 6 bases. The V end was cut by 3 bases, the J end by 0 bases, with 11 bases between. This CDR3 is 15 amino acids long. CDR1 and CDR2 (germline): SGDLS, YYNGEE. Written as DNA, the CDR3 is TGTGCCAGCAGCGCTTTGGGGGCCAGCACAGATACGCAGTATTTT. This codes for CASSALGASTDTQYF.

This clonotype was detected many times. The chain couples TRBV20-1 to TRBJ2-2; 7 bases are a match to TRBD2. The V gene end was trimmed by 5 bases and the J gene end by 1 base; junction bases not matched to a gene: 4. Germline loops: CDR1 DFQATT, CDR2 SNEGSKA (reference sequence). The CDR3 runs to 14 residues. The CDR3 coding sequence is TGCAGTGCTGTGGCTAGCGGGAACACCGGGGAGCTGTTTTTT. This codes for CSAVASGNTGELFF.

The table lists this clonotype with many counts. The genes are TRBV2 and TRBJ2-7; weak D call: TRBD1 (5 bases). CDR1 and CDR2 (germline): SNHLY, FYNNEI. The CDR3 sequence is 15 residues long. With 1 base removed from V and 5 bases from J, the gap between germline ends came to 15 bases. The CDR3 region is CASSEGLQGKDEQYF. CDR3 bases: TGTGCCAGCAGTGAAGGGTTGCAGGGAAAGGACGAGCAGTACTTC. Full variable domain (remainder filled in from reference TRBV2 and TRBJ2-7): EPEVTQTPSHQVTQMGQEVILRCVPISNHLYFYWYRQILGQKVEFLVSFYNNEISEKSEIFDDQFSVERPDGSNFTLKIRSTKLEDSAMYFCASSEGLQGKDEQYFGPGTRLTVT.

The chain combines TRBV19 with TRBJ2-2; 13 positions agree with TRBD2. The CDR3 is 22 residues long. Germline V gives CDR1 LNHDA, CDR2 SQIVND (reference sequence). V was clipped by 5 bases and J by 6 bases; unmatched bases: 24. CDR3 sequence: CASSVPVQGAELAGGLPGELFF. The CDR3 bases are TGTGCCAGTAGTGTACCGGTACAGGGGGCGGAACTAGCGGGAGGGCTCCCCGGGGAGCTGTTTTTT.

This clonotype was found many times. The chain couples TRBV6-1 to TRBJ2-3; TRBD2 aligns across 11 bases. Unmatched junction bases numbered 2, after V lost 6 bases and J lost 0 bases. Germline V gene sequence: CDR1 MNHNS, CDR2 SASEGT. The CDR3 contains 15 residues. Here the CDR3 reads CASRLAGASTDTQYF. CDR3 DNA sequence: TGTGCCAGCAGACTAGCGGGAGCTAGCACAGATACGCAGTATTTT.